Listed below are T cell receptor beta chains from one sample, sequenced in a study of blood T cell repertoires in COVID-19. The data were produced by immunoSEQ multiplex PCR, yet TCRdb's version contains in-frame clones alone and is incomplete. The sample holds some 42,000 clones, about nine tenths seen once. The material sequenced was peripheral blood. These receptors all come from a human donor in a cohort sampled during active COVID-19. The CDR3 runs from the conserved cysteine through the conserved F or W. The order of the fields is D gene, clone size, J gene, V gene, CDR3 protein, CDR3 DNA. D genes are given only for firm matches. Size is omitted from some rows. Given values are once, few, many or a class for expanded clones.

. medium-sized TRBJ2-3 TRBV25-1 CASSEYRTTDTQYF TGTGCCAGCAGTGAATACAGAACCACAGATACGCAGTATTTT
. . TRBJ1-4 TRBV27 CASSGPGWGGKLFF TGTGCCAGCAGTGGACCTGGATGGGGCGGAAAACTGTTTTTT
. . TRBJ2-7 TRBV5-5 CASSLEEVYYEQYF TGTGCCAGCAGCTTGGAGGAGGTTTACTACGAGCAGTACTTC
. . TRBJ2-1 TRBV10-1 CASSTRRVGEDNEQFF TGCGCCAGCTCAACGCGACGGGTAGGGGAAGACAATGAGCAGTTCTTC
. . TRBJ2-7 TRBV10-1 CASSESSKYEQYF TGCGCCAGCAGTGAAAGTAGCAAATACGAGCAGTACTTC
. . TRBJ2-5 TRBV18 CASSPRVQGSQETQYF TGTGCCAGCTCACCTCGGGTCCAGGGGTCTCAAGAGACCCAGTACTTC
TRBD2 . TRBJ2-3 TRBV5-1 CASSLDWREGSTDTQYF TGCGCCAGCAGCTTGGACTGGCGGGAGGGAAGCACAGATACGCAGTATTTT
. . TRBJ1-3 TRBV5-6 CASSLGRGSGNTIYF TGTGCCAGCAGCTTGGGTCGGGGATCTGGAAACACCATATATTTT
. . TRBJ1-1 TRBV6-5 CASGQGLRNTEAFF TGTGCCAGCGGCCAGGGGTTACGGAACACTGAAGCTTTCTTT
TRBD2 . TRBJ2-7 TRBV3-1/TRBV3-2 CASSRQPGLANHEQYF TGTGCCAGCAGCCGTCAGCCAGGACTAGCTAACCACGAGCAGTACTTC
. . TRBJ1-6 TRBV5-1 CASSEYGQRSYNSPLHF TGCGCCAGCAGCGAATACGGACAGCGCTCCTATAATTCACCCCTCCACTTT
TRBD1 . TRBJ1-4 TRBV20-1 CSASSLSGGDRLNEKLFF TGCAGTGCTAGTTCATTGTCAGGGGGCGACCGATTAAATGAAAAACTGTTTTTT
TRBD1 . TRBJ1-2 TRBV5-4 CASSPDRWYGYTF TGTGCCAGCAGCCCGGACAGGTGGTATGGCTACACCTTC
TRBD2 once TRBJ2-3 TRBV7-6 CASSFPSGEGDTQYF TGTGCCAGCAGCTTTCCTAGCGGGGAAGGGGATACGCAGTATTTT
. . TRBJ2-2 TRBV11-2 CASSRLSGSGELFF TGTGCCAGCAGCCGCCTTTCAGGGTCCGGGGAGCTGTTTTTT
TRBD1 once TRBJ2-2 TRBV7-9 CASSFDRDGTGELFF TGTGCCAGCAGCTTTGACAGGGACGGGACCGGGGAGCTGTTTTTT
TRBD2 few TRBJ2-7 TRBV4-2 CASSQGREGWDEQYF TGTGCCAGCAGCCAAGGTCGGGAGGGCTGGGACGAGCAGTACTTC
TRBD2 . TRBJ2-2 TRBV13 CASSHGTSGRNTGELFF TGTGCCAGCAGCCACGGGACTAGCGGGAGGAACACCGGGGAGCTGTTTTTT
. . TRBJ2-3 TRBV28 CASSFRAPGLDTSF TGTGCCAGCAGTTTTCGAGCCCCGGGACTTGACACTTCTTTT
TRBD1 . TRBJ1-1 TRBV7-9 CASIAPGGARTEAFF TGTGCCAGCATCGCCCCAGGGGGCGCTCGGACTGAAGCTTTCTTT
. few TRBJ1-6 TRBV7-6 CASSPVPTGDNSPLHF TGTGCCAGCAGCCCTGTCCCGACCGGGGATAATTCACCCCTCCACTTT
. . TRBJ1-3 TRBV2 CASSGLTSSGNTIYF TGTGCCAGCAGTGGCCTGACTAGCTCTGGAAACACCATATATTTT
. . TRBJ1-2 TRBV18 CASSPLGDYYGYTF TGTGCCAGCTCACCTCTGGGAGATTACTATGGCTACACCTTC
TRBD1 . TRBJ2-5 TRBV7-6 CASSLDQGVGETQYF TGTGCCAGCAGCTTAGATCAGGGGGTGGGGGAGACCCAGTACTTC
TRBD2 few TRBJ2-1 TRBV4-2 CASSQTGLARYNEQFF TGTGCCAGCAGCCAAACGGGACTAGCGAGGTACAATGAGCAGTTCTTC
TRBD2 . TRBJ2-7 TRBV29-1 CSVAGLAGALYEQYF TGCAGCGTTGCCGGTCTAGCGGGGGCACTATACGAGCAGTACTTC
TRBD1 . TRBJ1-1 TRBV6-5 CASSYRTGGRTEAFF TGTGCCAGCAGTTACCGGACAGGGGGACGTACTGAAGCTTTCTTT
TRBD1 . TRBJ1-4 TRBV7-2 CASSLGQGNEKLFF TGTGCCAGCAGCTTGGGACAGGGAAATGAAAAACTGTTTTTT
. . TRBJ2-2 TRBV5-4 CASSMTGTNTGELFF TGTGCCAGCAGCATGACAGGGACTAACACCGGGGAGCTGTTTTTT
. few TRBJ2-1 TRBV7-9 CASSLVTSINEQFF TGTGCCAGCAGCTTAGTAACTAGTATCAATGAGCAGTTCTTC
TRBD1 . TRBJ1-1 TRBV5-1 CASSLDPGGTEAFF TGCGCCAGCAGCTTGGATCCAGGGGGCACTGAAGCTTTCTTT
. . TRBJ1-2 TRBV6-1 CASSEARRGYTF TGTGCCAGCAGTGAAGCGCGGCGCGGCTACACCTTC
. . TRBJ2-7 TRBV9 CASSVGFEGYEQYF TGTGCCAGCAGCGTAGGTTTTGAGGGCTACGAGCAGTACTTC
TRBD2 . TRBJ2-5 TRBV19 CASKRAGGLQETQYF TGTGCCAGTAAACGAGCGGGGGGCCTTCAAGAGACCCAGTACTTC
TRBD1 . TRBJ1-1 TRBV6-5 CASSPWTGNEAFF TGTGCCAGCAGTCCCTGGACAGGTAATGAAGCTTTCTTT
TRBD1 . TRBJ1-3 TRBV6-6 CASSLYRGGSGNTIYF TGTGCCAGCAGTTTATACAGGGGCGGCTCTGGAAACACCATATATTTT
. . TRBJ1-2 TRBV5-4 CASSPQWAGAGYTF TGTGCCAGCAGCCCTCAATGGGCAGGGGCTGGCTACACCTTC
TRBD1 . TRBJ1-4 TRBV4-3 CASSLGTGKLEKLFF TGCGCCAGCAGCCTCGGGACAGGCAAATTGGAAAAACTGTTTTTT
TRBD1 . TRBJ1-5 TRBV19 CASRRTGTGIGNQPQHF TGTGCCAGTAGGCGAACCGGGACAGGGATTGGCAATCAGCCCCAGCATTTT
. . TRBJ2-3 TRBV7-6 CASGGGRGTDTQYF TGTGCCAGCGGCGGCGGGCGGGGCACAGATACGCAGTATTTT
. . TRBJ2-2 TRBV19 CASSTLPGSYGRGTGELFF TGTGCCAGTAGTACCCTCCCGGGGTCGTACGGGAGAGGAACCGGGGAGCTGTTTTTT
. . TRBJ2-7 TRBV27 CASSFSGLSGEYF TGTGCCAGCAGTTTTTCTGGTCTTTCAGGGGAGTACTTC
TRBD1 . TRBJ1-2 TRBV5-5 CASSSRDRELEYGYTF TGTGCCAGCAGCTCCCGGGACAGGGAACTGGAATATGGCTACACCTTC
TRBD2 . TRBJ2-2 TRBV7-3 CASSLGLAGPNTGELFF TGTGCCAGCAGCTTGGGACTAGCGGGACCGAACACCGGGGAGCTGTTTTTT
. . TRBJ2-5 TRBV21-1 CASRAGTQYF TGTGCCTCTCGAGCTGGGACCCAGTACTTC